Listed here are 8 T cell receptor beta chains from one sample, sequenced in a study of blood T cells in healthy people across ages. Alongside a J-beta primer mix, a sample-barcoded 5' primer served in a second PCR lasting about 7 to 12 cycles. TCRdb re-derived calls from the 5' RACE reads in MiXCR, one entry per CDR3 protein. The table records around 800,000 distinct CDR3 sequences, 46% of them present only once. The sequenced sample consisted of blood. The receptors here all came from a man older than 75 in good health.

The chain links TRBV27 to TRBJ1-2; D call uncertain. Between the trimmed V and J ends, which lost 5 bases and 5 bases, there was a span of 12 bases. This CDR3 comprises 13 residues. Germline V gene sequence: CDR1 MNHEY, CDR2 SMNVEV (reference sequence). In DNA form, the CDR3 reads TGTGCCAGCAGTACCGGGGTGGGGTATGGCTACACCTTC. It encodes CASSTGVGYGYTF.

This clonotype was seen a single time. V gene TRBV3-1 combines with J gene TRBJ2-2; TRBD2 matches 9 bases. Trimming removed 4 bases from V and 4 bases from J; junction bases left unmatched: 7. This CDR3 is 16 amino acids long. Per the germline V gene, CDR1 is LGHDT and CDR2 is YNNKEL (reference sequence). Written as DNA, the CDR3 is TGTGCCAGCAGCCCTTTTAGCGGGAGCAGCACCGGGGAGCTGTTTTTT. Protein: CASSPFSGSSTGELFF. Drawing the rest from reference TRBV3-1 and TRBJ2-2, the complete variable domain is DTAVSQTPKYLVTQMGNDKSIKCEQNLGHDTMYWYKQDSKKFLKIMFSYNNKELIINETVPNRFSPKSPDKAHLNLHINSLELGDSAVYFCASSPFSGSSTGELFFGEGSRLTVL.

The V and J genes are TRBV13 and TRBJ2-1, with TRBD2 identical over 8 bases. This CDR3 is 14 amino acids long. Germline V gene data show CDR1 as PRHDT and CDR2 as FYEKMQ (reference sequence). J gave up 10 bases and V 5 bases, and 10 bases lay outside the gene matches. This chain's CDR3 is CASSGQRERDEQFF. Here the CDR3 DNA reads TGTGCCAGCAGCGGTCAGCGGGAGAGGGACGAGCAGTTCTTC.

This chain uses TRBV6-2 or TRBV6-3 with TRBJ2-1; the D is unclear. Trimming removed 2 bases from V and 4 bases from J, with 9 bases in between. The germline V gene encodes CDR1 MNHEY and CDR2 SVGEGT. The CDR3 runs 14 residues. CDR3: CASSYPAAYNEQFF. DNA of the CDR3: TGTGCCAGCAGTTACCCCGCTGCTTACAATGAGCAGTTCTTC.

This sequence joins TRBV4-3 and TRBJ2-6, with a tentative D call TRBD2 (5 bases). The V gene's germline CDR1 is LGHNA and CDR2 YSLEER. The CDR3 is made up of 16 amino acids. V was shortened by 2 bases and J by 1 base, with 9 bases between the two germline ends. The CDR3 is CASSQPTGSGANVLTF. CDR3 DNA: TGCGCCAGCAGCCAACCCACGGGGTCTGGGGCCAACGTCCTGACTTTC.

The chain joins TRBV28 to TRBJ1-5; D unclear. Germline V gene lookup returns CDR1 MDHEN and CDR2 SYDVKM. This CDR3 contains 12 residues. V was clipped by 10 bases and J by 0 bases, with 7 bases between them. The DNA of the CDR3 is TGTGCCAATGGTATTAGCAATCAGCCCCAGCATTTT. Protein: CANGISNQPQHF. Supplemented by reference TRBV28 and TRBJ1-5, the full variable domain reads DVKVTQSSRYLVKRTGEKVFLECVQDMDHENMFWYRQDPGLGLRLIYFSYDVKMKEKGDIPEGYSVSREKKERFSLILESASTNQTSMYLCANGISNQPQHFGDGTRLSIL.

The sample holds many counts of this clonotype. The chain uses TRBV7-3 and TRBJ2-7; tentative D call: TRBD2 (6 bases). V lost 7 bases to trimming and J lost 4 bases, with 17 bases between them. CDR1 and CDR2 (germline): SGHTA, FQGTGA. This CDR3 has 14 amino acids. The CDR3 nucleotides read TGTGCCAGCATGGTGGGCCCGGGAGTGTACGAGCAGTACTTC. Residues: CASMVGPGVYEQYF.

J is TRBJ2-1 and V is TRBV29-1; 14 nucleotides agree with TRBD2. V shed 6 bases and J 6 bases; nucleotides not matched to a gene: 7. Germline V gene sequence: CDR1 SQVTM, CDR2 ANQGSEA. CDR3 length: 15 residues. CDR3 amino acids: CSVGTSGRASNEQFF. The CDR3 DNA reads as TGCAGCGTCGGGACTAGCGGGAGAGCCAGCAATGAGCAGTTCTTC.